Included here is one T cell receptor beta chain sequence, with context. Its antigen is unknown. Base quality data are lacking; no much larger clone is found one base away. The CDR3, cysteine through phenylalanine, is 15 amino acids long. The CDR3 DNA has 45 bases and is translated from base 1. Sequences SGHNT (CDR1) and YYREEE (CDR2) are obtained from the germline V gene (reference sequence). V trim: 3 bases; J trim: 5 bases; unmatched bases: 3. The source of the sample is a study of blood T cell repertoires in COVID-19 (TCRdb year 2020). For context, the study as a whole: Collaborator samples came from the United States, Italy and Spain and covered acute and convalescent phases of COVID-19. The dataset comprised deeply sampled blood TCRbeta repertoires from subjects exposed to, actively infected with, or recovered from COVID-19. The material from the prospective study consisted of cDNA or gDNA derived from T cells, B-cell-depleted T cells, or PBMCs. The sample metadata nearly always contained a de-identified subject ID, COVID-19 status, age in years and sex. The repertoires were released in a freely available public database meant as a resource for research on the immune response to SARS-CoV-2. The samples were drawn from the first 160 participants of the ongoing ImmuneRACE study and from some 1,300 subjects provided by 6 global collaborators. Where available, HLA class I and class II types were obtained from metadata supplied by the sample provider rather than from assay-based typing. Overall study outcomes, separate from this receptor: The quantity of clinical and demographic metadata differed by source and by participant and was supplied without curation.

TCRbeta CDR3 regions were amplified from genomic DNA using the immunoSEQ Assay, a bias-controlled multiplex PCR. As for the original processing: Nucleated cell counts per sample were estimated from amplification of reference gene primers within the assay. To quantify the absolute abundance of each unique TCRbeta CDR3 rearrangement, sequence reads were collapsed and filtered. For each sample, productive Simpson clonality was calculated as the square root of Simpson's diversity index across productive rearrangements. The source is immuneACCESS, and TCRdb retained only in-frame sequences with V and J called. Part of the clones is not carried over; for the studies checked, unresolved V genes explain less than half of this, and the remainder is unexplained. V, J and clone size derive from that table, while D and trimming were established from the DNA sequence. The sample records some 66,000 clones, roughly 90% of which are singletons. The leading ten clones occupy around 1.2% of the sample.

Each collaborating institution followed its own protocols to collect whole blood in K2EDTA tubes. For TCRbeta analysis, collaborators shipped samples as frozen whole blood, isolated PBMCs, or DNA extracted from either of those sample types. The sample comprised peripheral blood. The receptor's source is a woman aged 55-70 years with acute or convalescent COVID-19. The rearranged segments are TRBV5-4 and TRBJ1-4; a stretch of 11 junction bases matches TRBD1. The CDR3 region has the sequence CASSYGQGANEKLFF. The DNA is TGTGCCAGCAGCTACGGACAGGGGGCAAATGAAAAACTGTTTTTT.